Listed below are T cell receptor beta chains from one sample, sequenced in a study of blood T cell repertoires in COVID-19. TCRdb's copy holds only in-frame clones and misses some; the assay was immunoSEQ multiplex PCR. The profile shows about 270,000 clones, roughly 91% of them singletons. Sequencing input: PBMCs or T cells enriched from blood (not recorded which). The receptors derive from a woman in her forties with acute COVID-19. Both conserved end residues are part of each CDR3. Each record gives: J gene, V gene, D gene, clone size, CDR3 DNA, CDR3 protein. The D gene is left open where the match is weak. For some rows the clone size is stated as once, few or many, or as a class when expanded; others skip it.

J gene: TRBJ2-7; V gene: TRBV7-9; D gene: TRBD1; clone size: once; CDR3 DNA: TGTGCCAGCAGCTTAGGCGACAGGGGACACAACGAGCAGTACTTC; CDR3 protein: CASSLGDRGHNEQYF
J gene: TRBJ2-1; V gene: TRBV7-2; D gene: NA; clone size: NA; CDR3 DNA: TGTGCCAGCAGCCCAGAGGGTGTGACCTACAATGAGCAGTTCTTC; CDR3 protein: CASSPEGVTYNEQFF
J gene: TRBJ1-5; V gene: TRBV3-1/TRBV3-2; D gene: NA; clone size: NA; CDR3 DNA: TGTGCCAGCAGCCAAGATGTGGGGGCGCAAGGCCAGCCCCAGCATTTT; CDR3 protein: CASSQDVGAQGQPQHF
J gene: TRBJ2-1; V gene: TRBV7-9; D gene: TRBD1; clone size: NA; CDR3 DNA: TGTGCCAGCAGCCTAACAGGGGGTACCTACAATGAGCAGTTCTTC; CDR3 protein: CASSLTGGTYNEQFF
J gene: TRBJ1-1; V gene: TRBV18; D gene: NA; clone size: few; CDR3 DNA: TGTGCCAGCCCAGGAGACGGACAGTTGAACACTGAAGCTTTCTTT; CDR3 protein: CASPGDGQLNTEAFF
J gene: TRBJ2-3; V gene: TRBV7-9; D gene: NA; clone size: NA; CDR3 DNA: TGTGCCAGCAGCTTCTCAGGCACAGATACGCAGTATTTT; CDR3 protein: CASSFSGTDTQYF
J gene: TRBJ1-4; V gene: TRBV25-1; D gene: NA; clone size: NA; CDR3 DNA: TGTGCCAGCAAACACCGAGGGCGCGAAAAACTGTTTTTT; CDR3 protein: CASKHRGREKLFF
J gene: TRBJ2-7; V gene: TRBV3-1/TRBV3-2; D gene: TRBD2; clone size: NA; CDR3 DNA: TGTGCCAGCAGCCAAGTACCTAGCGGGACCTACGAGCAGTACTTC; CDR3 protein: CASSQVPSGTYEQYF
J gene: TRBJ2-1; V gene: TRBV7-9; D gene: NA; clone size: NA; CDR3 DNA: TGTGCCAGCAGCTCCGACAGGAAAAACAATGAGCAGTTCTTC; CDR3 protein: CASSSDRKNNEQFF
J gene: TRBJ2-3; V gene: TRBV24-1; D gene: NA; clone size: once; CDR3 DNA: TGTGCCACCAGTGGAGTAGAGGGAGATACGCAGTATTTT; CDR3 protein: CATSGVEGDTQYF
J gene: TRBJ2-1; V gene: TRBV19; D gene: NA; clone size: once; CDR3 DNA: TGTGCCAGTCGCAAGGGAGGTTTCTACAATGAGCAGTTCTTC; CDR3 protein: CASRKGGFYNEQFF
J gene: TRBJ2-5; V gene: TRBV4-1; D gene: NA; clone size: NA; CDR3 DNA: TGCGCCAGCAGCCTGGGGGCAACTGGGGCCCAGTACTTC; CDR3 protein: CASSLGATGAQYF
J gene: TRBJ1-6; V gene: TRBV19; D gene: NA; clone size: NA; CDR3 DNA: TGTGCCAGTACCGATGGGCGCTCCTATAATTCACCCCTCCACTTT; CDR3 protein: CASTDGRSYNSPLHF
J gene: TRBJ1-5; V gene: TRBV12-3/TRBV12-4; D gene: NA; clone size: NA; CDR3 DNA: TGTGCCAGCAGTTTTTGGGGGGAGCCCCAGCATTTT; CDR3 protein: CASSFWGEPQHF
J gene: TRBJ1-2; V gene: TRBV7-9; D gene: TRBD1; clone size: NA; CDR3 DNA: TGTGCCAGCAGCTTGGCCACAGGGGGGTATGACTATGGCTACACCTTC; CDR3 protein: CASSLATGGYDYGYTF
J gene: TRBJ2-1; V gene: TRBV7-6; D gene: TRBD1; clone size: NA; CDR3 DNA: TGTGCCAGCAGCTTGGACAGGACAGGGGGCAGTGAGCAGTTCTTC; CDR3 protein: CASSLDRTGGSEQFF
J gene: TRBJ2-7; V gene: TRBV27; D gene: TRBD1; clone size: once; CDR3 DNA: TGTGCCAGCAGTTTAAGGACAGGGGTGGAGTACGAGCAGTACTTC; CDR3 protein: CASSLRTGVEYEQYF
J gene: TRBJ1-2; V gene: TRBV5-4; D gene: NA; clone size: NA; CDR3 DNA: TGTGCCAGCAGCTTGGTAGGACAGCGGTCGTCCGGCTACACCTTC; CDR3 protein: CASSLVGQRSSGYTF